Here is one TCR beta chain with its context. In the original processing: Estimated nucleated cell counts came from reference gene primer amplification. The protocol was immunoSEQ multiplex PCR, while the TCRdb copy is restricted to in-frame clones and leaves out a portion. Clone size and the V and J calls come from that table; the DNA yielded D and trimming. The sample lists around 190,000 clones; roughly 82% were seen once. Germline V gene data show CDR1 as LNHDA and CDR2 as SQIVND (reference sequence). CDR3 length: 13 residues. Trimming removed 5 bases from V and 2 bases from J, with 9 bases in between. The source of the sample is a study of blood T cell repertoires in COVID-19. Study overall: Both acute and convalescent COVID-19 samples were obtained from the United States, Italy and Spain.

Those enrolled in Seattle joined during active infection and were followed longitudinally afterward. The rearrangement joins TRBV19 to TRBJ1-1, with D unclear. Sequences were obtained from peripheral blood. The TCR originated in an older woman with COVID-19, enrolled during active disease. The chain's CDR3 is CASSYTENTEAFF. In nucleotides, the CDR3 is TGTGCCAGTAGTTATACAGAAAACACTGAAGCTTTCTTT.